These 26 T cell receptor beta chains share one sample of origin, sequenced in a study of T cells in Graves' hyperthyroidism and ophthalmopathy. Amplified TCR beta CDR3 regions came from RNA transcripts. RT-PCR in the first round (using the HTBI primer set) targeted the TCR CDR3. TCRdb re-analysed the multiplex PCR reads in MiXCR, keeping a single row per CDR3 protein. The data show around 340,000 distinct CDR3 sequences, about 15% seen once. Sequencing used blood. All receptors come from a woman in her 30s with Graves' hyperthyroidism.

This clonotype was picked up many times. The V call is TRBV20-1, the J call TRBJ2-7; 13 bases match TRBD2. Germline CDR1 DFQATT, CDR2 SNEGSKA (reference sequence). The CDR3 runs 15 residues. Trimming took 6 bases from V and 1 from J; bases not matched to a gene: 6. This CDR3 reads CSALTSGRLSYEQYF. The CDR3 region has the DNA TGCAGTGCGTTGACTAGCGGGAGGTTGTCCTACGAGCAGTACTTC.

This clonotype has a handful of counts. V is TRBV28 and J is TRBJ2-7; D uncertain. The CDR3 extends over 15 amino acids. Germline V gives CDR1 MDHEN, CDR2 SYDVKM. The V gene lost 3 bases and the J gene lost 0 bases, with 12 bases spanning the gap. DNA for the CDR3: TGTGCCAGCAGTTTCCGCTACCCTAGCTCCTACGAGCAGTACTTC. Encoded protein: CASSFRYPSSYEQYF.

This clonotype was seen a handful of times. The CDR3 nucleotides are TGTGCCAGCACCGGGGCATCCTCTCCTGGCTACACCTTC. As protein: CASTGASSPGYTF. V and J are TRBV28 and TRBJ1-2; D is perhaps TRBD1 (5 bases). The V gene lost 7 bases and the J gene lost 7 bases, with 16 bases spanning the gap. Germline V CDR1 and CDR2: MDHEN, SYDVKM. The CDR3 totals 13 residues.

This clonotype was seen at least ten times. The rearrangement joins TRBV5-1 to TRBJ2-2; D not resolved. Germline V lookup: CDR1 SGHRS, CDR2 YFSETQ. The CDR3 length is 14 residues. V lost 0 bases to trimming and J lost 2 bases, with 5 bases between them. The CDR3 region is CASSLEPNTGELFF. The CDR3 DNA reads as TGCGCCAGCAGCTTGGAACCCAACACCGGGGAGCTGTTTTTT.

This clonotype has a handful of counts. The junction does not match germline at one end; this may be a read error. This chain joins TRBV14 and TRBJ1-1; the D is unclear. CDR1 and CDR2 (germline): SGHDN, FVKESK. This CDR3 region has 13 residues. The CDR3 reads CASSLTMNIEAFF. CDR3 coding DNA: TGTGCCAGCAGCTTAACCATGAACATTGAAGCTTTCTTT.

This clonotype occurred many times. V gene TRBV28 combines with J gene TRBJ2-5, with D tentatively TRBD1 (5 bases). The CDR3 totals 16 residues. CDR1 is MDHEN and CDR2 is SYDVKM in the germline V gene. V lost 5 bases to trimming and J lost 5 bases, with 21 bases between them. In nucleotides, the CDR3 is TGTGCCAGCAGTACCCCAGGGTCAAGCCTCGGGGAGACCCAGTACTTC. This sequence encodes CASSTPGSSLGETQYF.

A few counts support this clonotype. CDR3 sequence: CASRGTAGSLYGYTF. CDR3 coding DNA: TGTGCCAGCAGGGGCACAGCGGGCTCCTTGTATGGCTACACCTTC. The chain is built from TRBV28 and TRBJ1-2; unclear D gene. V was cut by 6 bases and J by 5 bases, with 19 bases left in between. From germline, CDR1 is MDHEN and CDR2 SYDVKM. The CDR3 sequence is 15 residues long.

In its sample, this clonotype was seen many times. V gene TRBV28 combines with J gene TRBJ1-5; D is uncertain. There are 15 residues in the CDR3. V lost 2 bases and J lost 4, with 12 bases in between. The germline V gene has CDR1 MDHEN and CDR2 SYDVKM. The CDR3 nucleotides are TGTGCCAGCAGTTTAGCCCTGGGAGGAAATCAGCCCCAGCATTTT. Translation: CASSLALGGNQPQHF.

This clonotype was seen ten or more times. The J gene is TRBJ2-1, the V gene TRBV28; D possibly corresponds to TRBD1 (5 bases). This CDR3 has 11 residues. The ends were cut back, 9 bases at V and 14 bases at J, with 17 bases in the middle. Germline-derived CDR1 and CDR2 are MDHEN and SYDVKM. CDR3: CASSKQVKKFF. The CDR3 DNA reads as TGTGCCAGTAGCAAACAGGTTAAAAAGTTCTTC.

This clonotype has a handful of counts. The chain couples TRBV4-3 to TRBJ2-5, with D possibly TRBD1 on 6 matching bases. Germline loops: CDR1 LGHNA, CDR2 YSLEER. The CDR3 runs to 12 residues. The ends were cut back, 2 bases at V and 5 bases at J, with 6 bases in the middle. The CDR3 reads CASSQTGETQYF. CDR3 nucleotide sequence: TGCGCCAGCAGCCAAACAGGGGAGACCCAGTACTTC.

There are many counts of this clonotype. The chain couples TRBV9 to TRBJ2-3, with 10 positions matching TRBD2. CDR3 length: 17 residues. Germline CDR1 is SGDLS and CDR2 is YYNGEE. The V gene end was trimmed by 1 base and the J gene end by 5 bases; junction bases not matched to a gene: 10. CDR3 bases: TGTGCCAGCAGCGTATTATCGGGACTAGCGATCGGAGATACGCAGTATTTT. Translation gives CASSVLSGLAIGDTQYF.

This clonotype was seen many times. The chain has TRBV6-1 and TRBJ2-2; D may be TRBD1 (6 bases). V shed 5 bases and J shed 7 bases, with 11 bases lying between them. This CDR3 region has 13 residues. CDR1 and CDR2 from the germline V gene are MNHNS and SASEGT. The CDR3 sequence is CASSSRGVGELFF. CDR3 coding DNA: TGTGCCAGCAGTTCCAGGGGCGTCGGGGAGCTGTTTTTT.

The chain links TRBV10-2 to TRBJ2-5, with a possible D match to TRBD1 (6 bases). V was cut by 7 bases and J by 4 bases, with 16 bases left in between. The CDR3 spans 14 residues. CDR1 WSHSY and CDR2 SAAADI come from the germline V gene. The CDR3 DNA sequence: TGCGCCAGCACCCACGCACAGGGACCAGAGACCCAGTACTTC. This gives the protein CASTHAQGPETQYF.

In its sample, this clonotype was seen many times. This sequence joins TRBV28 and TRBJ1-2; D may be TRBD1 (6 bases). The CDR3 is 13 amino acids. V lost 5 bases and J 7 bases, leaving 14 bases between the germline ends. In germline, CDR1 is MDHEN, CDR2 SYDVKM. CDR3 nucleotides: TGTGCCAGCAGTCACAGGGCCCGCTCTGGCTACACCTTC. This codes for CASSHRARSGYTF.

This clonotype has only a few counts. The chain recombines TRBV6-1 with TRBJ2-7; no firm D call. The CDR3 is made up of 14 amino acids. V was shortened by 6 bases and J by 4 bases, with 16 bases between the two germline ends. Germline-derived CDR1 and CDR2 are MNHNS and SASEGT. CDR3 in DNA: TGTGCCAGCAGGAAATCCAGCGATAGATACGAGCAGTACTTC. The encoded protein is CASRKSSDRYEQYF.

This clonotype was found many times. V and J are TRBV6-1 and TRBJ1-1; maybe TRBD1 (5 bases). Germline V lookup: CDR1 MNHNS, CDR2 SASEGT. The CDR3 is made up of 13 amino acids. Trimming removed 5 bases at V and 7 bases at J, with 14 bases between. This CDR3 is CASSFSGIGEAFF. CDR3 DNA sequence: TGTGCCAGCAGTTTTTCAGGGATTGGTGAAGCTTTCTTT.

This clonotype came up many times. The genes are TRBV2 and TRBJ1-2, with D possibly TRBD1 on 6 matching bases. Between the trimmed V and J ends, which lost 2 bases and 8 bases, there was a span of 9 bases. CDR1 is SNHLY and CDR2 is FYNNEI in the germline V gene. The CDR3 loop spans 12 amino acids. The CDR3 sequence: CASSEQGKGYTF. CDR3 sequence (DNA): TGTGCCAGCAGTGAACAGGGGAAGGGCTACACCTTC.

The table lists this clonotype with many counts. The genes are TRBV28 and TRBJ1-4, with D uncertain. The CDR3 contains 14 residues. Germline V CDR1 and CDR2: MDHEN, SYDVKM. V gave up 5 bases and J gave up 5 bases, with 12 bases separating them. CDR3 nucleotide sequence: TGTGCCAGCAGTGCCTCCCAGACGAATGAAAAACTGTTTTTT. It translates to CASSASQTNEKLFF.

This clonotype was observed at least ten times. This chain joins TRBV7-2 and TRBJ2-7; 9 bases fit TRBD2. The CDR3 is 14 amino acids. V lost 2 bases to trimming and J lost 2 bases; unmatched junction nucleotides: 1. Germline CDR1 reads SGHTA; CDR2 reads FQGNSA. The CDR3: CASSLLAGTYEQYF. CDR3 in DNA: TGTGCCAGCAGCTTACTAGCGGGGACCTACGAGCAGTACTTC. Full variable domain (remainder filled in from reference TRBV7-2 and TRBJ2-7): GAGVSQSPSNKVTEKGKDVELRCDPISGHTALYWYRQSLGQGLEFLIYFQGNSAPDKSGLPSDRFSAERTGGSVSTLTIQRTQQEDSAVYLCASSLLAGTYEQYFGPGTRLTVT.

CDR3 in amino acids: CASSLGQRNEQFF. The CDR3 region has the DNA TGTGCCAGCAGCTTAGGTCAGCGCAATGAGCAGTTCTTC. The J gene is TRBJ2-1, the V gene TRBV11-3, with D unresolved. From germline, CDR1 is SGHNT and CDR2 YENEEA. The V and J ends lost 1 base and 6 bases respectively, with 7 bases between them. This CDR3 spans 13 amino acids.

This clonotype has ten or more counts. The chain has TRBV6-1 and TRBJ2-5; D tentatively fits TRBD1 or TRBD2 (5 bases each). The length of the CDR3 is 11 residues. V lost 6 bases, J lost 9 bases, and 11 bases lay in between. Germline CDR1 reads MNHNS; CDR2 reads SASEGT. CDR3 bases: TGTGCCAGCAGCGAGCCGGGACCCCAGTACTTC. Amino acid sequence: CASSEPGPQYF.

This clonotype was observed at least ten times. The chain has TRBV7-2 and TRBJ2-5, with D perhaps given as TRBD1 or TRBD2 (5 bases each). V shed 6 bases and J shed 4 bases, with 12 bases lying between them. This CDR3 contains 13 residues. Germline CDR1 is SGHTA and CDR2 is FQGNSA. The CDR3 DNA reads as TGTGCCAGCAGTTTGGGGGTTCGAGAGACCCAGTACTTC. Amino acid sequence: CASSLGVRETQYF.

This clonotype came up many times. The genes are TRBV20-1 and TRBJ1-2; D is perhaps TRBD1 (6 bases). V dropped 5 bases and J dropped 2 bases, with 15 bases sitting between them. Germline CDR1 and CDR2: DFQATT and SNEGSKA (reference sequence). The CDR3 is made up of 14 amino acids. CDR3 sequence reads: CSAELGGANYGYTF. For the CDR3, the DNA is TGCAGTGCTGAGCTGGGGGGCGCCAACTATGGCTACACCTTC.

This clonotype has at least ten counts. V usage is TRBV12-3 or TRBV12-4 and J usage is TRBJ2-3; D perhaps matches TRBD2 (5 bases). Trimming shortened V by 5 bases and J by 1 base, and 13 bases separated the two germline ends. This CDR3 region has 15 residues. CDR3 residues: CASSPYGGRTDTQYF. The DNA for the CDR3 is TGTGCCAGCAGTCCCTATGGCGGGCGCACAGATACGCAGTATTTT.

The V gene is TRBV20-1, the J gene TRBJ2-2; D is perhaps TRBD1 (5 bases). V gave up 0 bases and J gave up 6 bases, with 17 bases separating them. CDR3 length equals 16 residues. The germline gives CDR1 DFQATT, CDR2 SNEGSKA (reference sequence). The CDR3 DNA follows: TGCAGTGCTAGAGATTTGAAGGGGTTCGCGTCCGGGGAGCTGTTTTTT. This encodes CSARDLKGFASGELFF.

At least ten counts were recorded for this clonotype. The V call is TRBV6-1, the J call TRBJ1-1; the D is unclear. The CDR3 sequence is 14 residues long. Germline CDR1 and CDR2: MNHNS and SASEGT. V lost 2 bases and J lost 0, with 7 bases in between. The CDR3 region is CASSEFLVNTEAFF. DNA of the CDR3: TGTGCCAGCAGTGAATTTCTGGTGAACACTGAAGCTTTCTTT.